Below are 25 T cell receptor beta chains sequenced from a single sample in a study of CD8+ T cells in alopecia areata. Reverse transcribed after extraction, RNA yielded cDNA as the sequencing template. Sequencing was performed with immunoSEQ multiplex PCR; in TCRdb, only in-frame clones are kept and a portion is missing. Of about 150,000 clones listed, more than 55% were seen once; the top ten hold roughly a third. The sequenced material came from CD8+ T cells sorted from blood. The origin of the receptors is a human donor in good health.

V usage is TRBV29-1 and J usage is TRBJ2-7; 10 bases map to TRBD2. The CDR3 totals 14 residues. Germline V gene lookup returns CDR1 SQVTM and CDR2 ANQGSEA. Trimming removed 4 bases from V and 2 bases from J; junction bases left unmatched: 5. The CDR3: CSVGAGGPTYEQYF. CDR3 sequence (DNA): TGCAGCGTTGGAGCGGGAGGGCCTACCTACGAGCAGTACTTC.

The chain links TRBV27 to TRBJ2-7, with 11 bases lining up with TRBD2. V shed 5 bases, J shed 5 bases, and the junction held 8 bases outside the gene matches. Germline values: CDR1 MNHEY, CDR2 SMNVEV (reference sequence). The CDR3 consists of 15 residues. CDR3 in amino acids: CASSLTSGRGHEQYF. The CDR3 bases are TGTGCCAGCAGTCTAACTAGCGGGAGAGGCCACGAGCAGTACTTC.

The chain carries TRBV11-2 and TRBJ1-1; D remains ambiguous. Germline V gene lookup returns CDR1 SGHAT and CDR2 FQNNGV. Trimming removed 9 bases at V and 4 bases at J, with 15 bases between. CDR3 length: 13 amino acids. CDR3 sequence reads: CARKRVKATEAFF. The CDR3 DNA reads as TGTGCCAGGAAAAGGGTCAAGGCCACTGAAGCTTTCTTT.

The chain is built from TRBV28 and TRBJ2-4, with D unresolved. With 1 base removed from V and 7 bases from J, the gap between germline ends came to 17 bases. This CDR3 has 16 amino acids. CDR1 and CDR2 from the germline V gene are MDHEN and SYDVKM. The CDR3 loop reads CASSLSLRQRVNIQYF. CDR3 coding DNA: TGTGCCAGCAGTTTATCGCTTAGGCAGAGAGTGAACATTCAGTACTTC. The whole variable domain, filled in from reference TRBV28 and TRBJ2-4, reads DVKVTQSSRYLVKRTGEKVFLECVQDMDHENMFWYRQDPGLGLRLIYFSYDVKMKEKGDIPEGYSVSREKKERFSLILESASTNQTSMYLCASSLSLRQRVNIQYFGAGTRLSVL.

This rearrangement joins TRBV29-1 to TRBJ2-7, with 12 bases lining up with TRBD2. The CDR3 spans 14 residues. The V gene's germline CDR1 is SQVTM and CDR2 ANQGSEA. The V segment lost 6 bases and the J segment 5 bases; nucleotides outside the gene matches: 8. The CDR3: CSVLGLAGSNEQYF. In nucleotides, the CDR3 is TGCAGCGTCCTAGGACTAGCGGGATCAAACGAGCAGTACTTC.

J is TRBJ1-3 and V is TRBV5-1; 7 nucleotides match TRBD1. The CDR3 runs 15 residues. Germline CDR1 is SGHRS and CDR2 is YFSETQ. J lost 2 bases, V lost 3 bases, and 5 bases had no gene match. CDR3 in DNA: TGCGCCAGCAGCTGGGGGACAGTCCCTGGAAACACCATATATTTT. Amino acid sequence: CASSWGTVPGNTIYF.

This chain uses TRBV29-1 with TRBJ2-7; D is possibly TRBD1 (5 bases). CDR1 is SQVTM, CDR2 ANQGSEA, per germline. There are 15 residues in the CDR3. With 0 bases removed from V and 0 bases from J, the gap between germline ends came to 12 bases. The CDR3 DNA follows: TGCAGCGTTGAAGATAGGGCAGGGCCCTCCTACGAGCAGTACTTC. Protein sequence: CSVEDRAGPSYEQYF.

The table lists this clone with a few counts. The chain carries TRBV4-1 and TRBJ2-7; 9 bases fit TRBD1. Germline values: CDR1 MGHRA, CDR2 YSYEKL. The CDR3 extends over 16 amino acids. The V and J ends lost 1 base and 0 bases, in that order; junction bases with no gene match: 4. The CDR3 protein is CASSQGGTGSSYEQYF. The CDR3 DNA follows: TGCGCCAGCAGCCAAGGGGGGACAGGGAGCTCCTACGAGCAGTACTTC.

This clone was counted only a few times. The CDR3 loop is CASSPGYGYTF. CDR3 nucleotides: TGTGCCAGCTCCCCTGGGTATGGCTACACCTTC. This chain uses TRBV27 with TRBJ1-2; no definite D call. Germline lookup yields CDR1 MNHEY and CDR2 SMNVEV (reference sequence). CDR3 length: 11 amino acids. Trimming took 8 bases from V and 5 from J, leaving 9 bases between them.

The rearrangement uses TRBV9 and TRBJ2-1; the D gene is possibly TRBD1 (5 bases). This CDR3 contains 14 residues. V was trimmed by 4 bases and J by 5 bases, leaving 13 bases between them. Germline CDR1 is SGDLS and CDR2 is YYNGEE. CDR3 region: CASSPPPGNNEQFF. The CDR3 DNA reads as TGTGCCAGCAGCCCCCCCCCAGGGAACAATGAGCAGTTCTTC. Combining the CDR3 with reference TRBV9 and TRBJ2-1 gives the whole variable domain DSGVTQTPKHLITATGQRVTLRCSPRSGDLSVYWYQQSLDQGLQFLIQYYNGEERAKGNILERFSAQQFPDLHSELNLSSLELGDSALYFCASSPPPGNNEQFFGPGTRLTVL.

In its sample, this clone was seen a few times. V and J are TRBV29-1 and TRBJ2-1; TRBD2 aligns across 8 bases. J lost 0 bases, V lost 1 base, and 8 bases had no gene match. This CDR3 is built from 17 residues. The germline V gene encodes CDR1 SQVTM and CDR2 ANQGSEA. The CDR3 loop reads CSVEGLAGSNSYNEQFF. The CDR3 DNA is TGCAGCGTTGAAGGTCTAGCGGGTAGCAACTCCTACAATGAGCAGTTCTTC.

The sample holds a few counts of this clone. V usage is TRBV30 and J usage is TRBJ1-3; D unclear. The CDR3 is 11 amino acids. In germline, CDR1 is GTSNPN, CDR2 SVGIG (reference sequence). This CDR3 is CASVRGNTIYF. In nucleotides, the CDR3 is TGTGCGTCGGTCCGGGGAAACACCATATATTTT.

This rearrangement joins TRBV7-6 to TRBJ2-2; D is ambiguous. Germline V lookup: CDR1 SGHVS, CDR2 FNYEAQ. This CDR3 is built from 15 residues. The V end lost 3 bases, the J end lost 1 base, and 9 bases lay between the germline ends. CDR3 sequence (DNA): TGTGCCAGCAGCTTGGGTGCAGAGAACACCGGGGAGCTGTTTTTT. This sequence encodes CASSLGAENTGELFF. Drawing the rest from reference TRBV7-6 and TRBJ2-2, the complete variable domain is GAGVSQSPRYKVTKRGQDVALRCDPISGHVSLYWYRQALGQGPEFLTYFNYEAQQDKSGLPNDRFSAERPEGSISTLTIQRTEQRDSAMYRCASSLGAENTGELFFGEGSRLTVL.

The rearrangement joins TRBV29-1 to TRBJ2-7; 7 nucleotides agree with TRBD1. Germline V gives CDR1 SQVTM, CDR2 ANQGSEA. This CDR3 spans 11 amino acids. With 8 bases clipped from V and 5 bases from J, the junction kept 6 bases outside the gene matches. The CDR3 loop is CSIRGRHEQYF. The CDR3 DNA sequence: TGCAGCATAAGGGGGCGTCACGAGCAGTACTTC.

The chain recombines TRBV27 with TRBJ2-3; D gene uncertain. Between the trimmed V and J ends, which lost 5 bases and 6 bases, there was a span of 15 bases. Germline loops: CDR1 MNHEY, CDR2 SMNVEV (reference sequence). The CDR3 is 14 residues long. CDR3 sequence: CASSPQEGPDTQYF. CDR3 in DNA: TGTGCCAGCAGTCCCCAGGAAGGTCCCGATACGCAGTATTTT.

The CDR3 DNA sequence: TGTGCCTCCGAGCGTGACTCCTACGAGCAGTACTTC. Translating gives CASERDSYEQYF. The V call is TRBV30, the J call TRBJ2-7; no definite D call. The length of the CDR3 is 12 residues. Germline values: CDR1 GTSNPN, CDR2 SVGIG (reference sequence). Trimming took 7 bases from V and 0 from J, leaving 10 bases between them.

This clone was recorded once. This rearrangement joins TRBV6-8 to TRBJ2-1, with 8 bases fitting TRBD2. The CDR3 runs 15 residues. V lost 7 bases to trimming and J lost 0 bases; unmatched junction nucleotides: 5. Germline V gene data show CDR1 as MNHGY and CDR2 as SAAAGT. CDR3 sequence reads: CASNTSGDSYNEQFF. Here the CDR3 DNA reads TGTGCCAGCAACACTAGCGGAGACTCCTACAATGAGCAGTTCTTC.

This clone was seen a single time. The chain employs TRBV25-1 and TRBJ2-5, with 10 bases identical to TRBD1. The V gene's germline CDR1 is MGHDK and CDR2 SYGVNS. The CDR3 runs 14 residues. V shed 8 bases and J 5 bases; nucleotides not matched to a gene: 8. CDR3 loop: CASGWGQGFETQYF. CDR3 DNA: TGTGCCAGCGGGTGGGGACAGGGGTTTGAGACCCAGTACTTC.

This clone was observed a few times. The chain combines TRBV29-1 with TRBJ2-3; 8 bases are shared with TRBD2. J gave up 5 bases and V 4 bases, and 8 bases lay outside the gene matches. The germline gives CDR1 SQVTM, CDR2 ANQGSEA. The CDR3 has 14 residues. The CDR3 spells CSVVGLAGGDTQYF. The CDR3 DNA reads TGCAGCGTTGTAGGCCTAGCGGGCGGAGATACGCAGTATTTT.

The table lists this clone with a few counts. The V gene is TRBV7-9, the J gene TRBJ2-6; D is ambiguous. Germline CDR1 and CDR2: SEHNR and FQNEAQ (reference sequence). The V gene lost 0 bases and the J gene lost 0 bases, with 6 bases spanning the gap. The CDR3 length is 16 residues. The CDR3 DNA sequence: TGTGCCAGCAGCTTAGCGCAGGCCTCTGGGGCCAACGTCCTGACTTTC. Protein: CASSLAQASGANVLTF.

The gene calls are TRBV10-3 and TRBJ1-2, with TRBD1 identical over 7 bases. Per the germline V gene, CDR1 is ENHRY and CDR2 is SYGVKD. J was trimmed by 6 bases and V by 6 bases; bases with no gene match: 7. CDR3 length equals 13 residues. The CDR3 nucleotides are TGTGCCATCAGAAACGACAGGGACGATGGCTACACCTTC. Its translation: CAIRNDRDDGYTF.

The chain employs TRBV2 and TRBJ2-1; 10 bases agree with TRBD2. V gave up 4 bases and J gave up 6 bases; unmatched junction bases: 6. Germline V CDR1 and CDR2: SNHLY, FYNNEI. The CDR3 sequence is 15 residues long. In DNA form, the CDR3 reads TGTGCCAGCAGTGGGGCTAGCGGGAGCTCCAATGAGCAGTTCTTC. Translation gives CASSGASGSSNEQFF.

The rearrangement links TRBV11-1 to TRBJ2-3, with D possibly being TRBD2 (6 bases). Germline V gives CDR1 SGHAT, CDR2 FQDESV (reference sequence). The length of the CDR3 is 17 residues. V was trimmed by 5 bases and J by 2 bases, leaving 20 bases between them. CDR3 sequence: CASSNLASATSTDTQYF. The CDR3 DNA is TGTGCCAGCAGCAACTTGGCTAGCGCCACGTCCACAGATACGCAGTATTTT. The entire variable domain, with the rest obtained from reference TRBV11-1 and TRBJ2-3, is as follows: EAEVAQSPRYKITEKSQAVAFWCDPISGHATLYWYRQILGQGPELLVQFQDESVVDDSQLPKDRFSAERLKGVDSTLKIQPAELGDSAMYLCASSNLASATSTDTQYFGPGTRLTVL.

The rearrangement joins TRBV7-9 to TRBJ2-7; no clear D. V was cut by 5 bases and J by 5 bases, with 16 bases left in between. The CDR3 has 14 amino acids. Germline assignment: CDR1 SEHNR and CDR2 FQNEAQ (reference sequence). The CDR3 region is CASSGQTGKDEQYF. The CDR3 bases are TGTGCCAGCAGCGGCCAGACCGGTAAAGACGAGCAGTACTTC.

The chain links TRBV14 to TRBJ2-4, with TRBD1 matching over 8 bases. Germline CDR1 and CDR2: SGHDN and FVKESK. J lost 5 bases, V lost 4 bases, and 7 bases had no gene match. The CDR3 has 15 amino acids. CDR3 residues: CASSRTGLYQNIQYF. The CDR3 DNA reads TGTGCCAGCAGCCGGACAGGGCTGTATCAAAACATTCAGTACTTC.